This T cell receptor beta chain was sequenced for a study of blood T cell repertoires in COVID-19. Germline V lookup: CDR1 SGHNT, CDR2 YYREEE (reference sequence). The J segment lost 5 bases and the V segment lost 4 bases, leaving 12 bases of the junction unmatched. The CDR3 covers 16 residues. Seattle patient enrollment occurred during active infection, with longitudinal follow-up thereafter. Only in-frame clones appear in the TCRdb table, and some are missing; sequencing was by immunoSEQ multiplex PCR. The table has approximately 240,000 clones, roughly 91% seen once. The chain carries TRBV5-4 and TRBJ2-1; 7 bases match TRBD2. The origin of this receptor is a young man with COVID-19, enrolled during active disease. The sequenced sample was peripheral blood. CDR3 DNA sequence: TGTGCCAGCAGCCCTGGAGGGTCGGGGGGAGACAATGAGCAGTTCTTC. This codes for CASSPGGSGGDNEQFF.